This T cell receptor beta chain was recovered during a study of T-cell reconstitution after alpha-beta-depleted transplantation in children. Molecular barcoding with unique molecular identifiers was used for the TCRbeta library. Each CDR3 protein gets one entry after TCRdb re-called the PCR reads with MiXCR. The table lists hundreds of thousands of distinct CDR3 sequences, about 16% of them singletons, with about 3.1% in the top ten. This clonotype has more than one count but fewer than ten. Per the germline V gene, CDR1 is SQVTM and CDR2 is ANQGSEA. The CDR3 runs 14 residues. V lost 1 base and J 5 bases, leaving 15 bases between the germline ends.

The genes are TRBV29-1 and TRBJ2-7; D unresolved. The TCR was taken from a human donor who donated a stem cell graft to a child with acute lymphoblastic leukemia. Material: PBMCs from the stem cell graft donor, obtained from the stem cell graft. The CDR3 loop is CSVEVYDPPNEQYF. For the CDR3, the DNA is TGCAGCGTTGAAGTTTATGACCCCCCAAACGAGCAGTACTTC.